This TCR beta chain came from a study of T cells in Graves' hyperthyroidism and ophthalmopathy. Whole-study findings and limits: Most thyroid clonotypes expanded above 0.001 were also detected in blood.

The TCR beta CDR3 regions underwent amplification using RNA transcripts as the source. The HTBI set primed first-round TCR CDR3 RT-PCR. Each CDR3 protein is one row after TCRdb ran MiXCR on the multiplex PCR reads. The data show about 570,000 distinct CDR3 sequences, with 13% to 15% seen just once and 14% held by the top ten. Only a few counts were recorded for this clonotype. Its specificity is not known. The V end lost 6 bases, the J end lost 5 bases, and 11 bases lay between the germline ends. The CDR3 spans 12 residues. CDR1 is MDHEN, CDR2 SYDVKM, per germline. Recently diagnosed hyperthyroidism of less than 2 months' duration affected patients aged 18 to 65. Those patients with uncontrolled infection, other autoimmune disease, pregnancy or lactation were excluded. PBMCs stemmed from 10 ml fresh peripheral blood.

The clonotype was recovered from a woman aged 40 to 49 with Graves' hyperthyroidism. The sample comprised blood. The V and J genes are TRBV28 and TRBJ2-7, with a tentative D call TRBD2 (6 bases). CDR3 nucleotide sequence: TGTGCCAGCAGCAAAGGGACTGACGAGCAGTACTTC. Protein product: CASSKGTDEQYF.